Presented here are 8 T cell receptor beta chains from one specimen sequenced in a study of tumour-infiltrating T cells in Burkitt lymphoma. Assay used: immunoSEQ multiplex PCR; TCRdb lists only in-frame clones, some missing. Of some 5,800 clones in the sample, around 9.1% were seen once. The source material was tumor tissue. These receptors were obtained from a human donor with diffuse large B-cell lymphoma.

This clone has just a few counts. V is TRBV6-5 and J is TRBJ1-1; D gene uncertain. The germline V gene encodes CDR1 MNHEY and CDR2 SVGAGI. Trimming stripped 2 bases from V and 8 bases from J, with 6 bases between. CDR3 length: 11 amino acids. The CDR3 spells CASSYNREAFF. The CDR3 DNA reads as TGTGCCAGCAGTTACAATAGAGAAGCTTTCTTT.

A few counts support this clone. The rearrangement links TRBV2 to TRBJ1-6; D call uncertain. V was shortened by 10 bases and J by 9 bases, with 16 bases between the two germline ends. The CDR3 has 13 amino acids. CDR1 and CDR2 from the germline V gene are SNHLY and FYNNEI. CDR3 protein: CANGGSAGSPLHF. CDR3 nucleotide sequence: TGTGCCAACGGTGGGAGTGCGGGTTCACCCCTCCACTTT. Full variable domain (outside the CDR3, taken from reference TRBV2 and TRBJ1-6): EPEVTQTPSHQVTQMGQEVILRCVPISNHLYFYWYRQILGQKVEFLVSFYNNEISEKSEIFDDQFSVERPDGSNFTLKIRSTKLEDSAMYFCANGGSAGSPLHFGNGTRLTVT.

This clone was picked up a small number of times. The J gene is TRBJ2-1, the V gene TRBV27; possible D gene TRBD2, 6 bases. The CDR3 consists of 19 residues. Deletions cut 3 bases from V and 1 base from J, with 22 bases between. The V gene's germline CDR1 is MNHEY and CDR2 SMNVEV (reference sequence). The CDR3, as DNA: TGTGCCAGCAGTTTCTCGGTGTCGGGTGCAGGGAGGTCCTACAATGAGCAGTTCTTC. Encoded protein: CASSFSVSGAGRSYNEQFF.

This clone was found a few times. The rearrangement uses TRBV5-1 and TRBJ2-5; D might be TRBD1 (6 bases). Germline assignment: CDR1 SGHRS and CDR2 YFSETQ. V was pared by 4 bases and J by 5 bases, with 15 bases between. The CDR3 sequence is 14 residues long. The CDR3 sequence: CASSHRVGLETQYF. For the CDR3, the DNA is TGCGCCAGCAGCCACAGGGTTGGGTTGGAGACCCAGTACTTC.

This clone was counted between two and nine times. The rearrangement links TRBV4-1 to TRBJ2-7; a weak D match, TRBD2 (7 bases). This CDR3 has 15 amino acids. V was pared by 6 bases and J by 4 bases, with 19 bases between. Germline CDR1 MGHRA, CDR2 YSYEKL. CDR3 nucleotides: TGCGCCAGCAGAAGGGAGGGGGGCCTTGTTTACGAGCAGTACTTC. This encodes CASRREGGLVYEQYF.

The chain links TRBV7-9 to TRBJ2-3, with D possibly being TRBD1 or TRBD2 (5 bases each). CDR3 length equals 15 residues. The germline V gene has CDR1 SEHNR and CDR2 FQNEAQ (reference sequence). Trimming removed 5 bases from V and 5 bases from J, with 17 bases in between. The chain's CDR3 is CASSTRDGEGDTQYF. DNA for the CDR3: TGTGCCAGCAGCACCCGGGACGGGGAAGGAGATACGCAGTATTTT. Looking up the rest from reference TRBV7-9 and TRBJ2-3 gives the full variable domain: DTGVSQNPRHKITKRGQNVTFRCDPISEHNRLYWYRQTLGQGPEFLTYFQNEAQLEKSRLLSDRFSAERPKGSFSTLEIQRTEQGDSAMYLCASSTRDGEGDTQYFGPGTRLTVL.

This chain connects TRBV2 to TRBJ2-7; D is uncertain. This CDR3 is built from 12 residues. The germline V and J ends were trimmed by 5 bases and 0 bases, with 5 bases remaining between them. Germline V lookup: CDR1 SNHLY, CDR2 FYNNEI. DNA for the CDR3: TGTGCCAGCAGTTACAGCTCCTACGAGCAGTACTTC. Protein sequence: CASSYSSYEQYF.

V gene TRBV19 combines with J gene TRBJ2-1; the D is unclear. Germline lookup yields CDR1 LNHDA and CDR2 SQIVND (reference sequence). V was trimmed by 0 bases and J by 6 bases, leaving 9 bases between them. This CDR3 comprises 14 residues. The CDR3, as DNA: TGTGCCAGTAGTATAGACCTCTCGACCAATGAGCAGTTCTTC. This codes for CASSIDLSTNEQFF.